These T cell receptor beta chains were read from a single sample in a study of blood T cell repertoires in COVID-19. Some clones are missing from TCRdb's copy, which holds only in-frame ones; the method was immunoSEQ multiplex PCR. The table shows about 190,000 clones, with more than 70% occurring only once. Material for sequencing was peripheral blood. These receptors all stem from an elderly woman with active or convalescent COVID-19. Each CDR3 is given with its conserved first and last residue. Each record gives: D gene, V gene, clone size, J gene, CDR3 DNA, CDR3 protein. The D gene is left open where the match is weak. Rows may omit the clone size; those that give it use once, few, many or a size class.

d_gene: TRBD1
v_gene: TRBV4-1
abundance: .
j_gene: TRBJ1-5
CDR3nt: TGCGCCAGCAGCCAACCCAGACAGGGTGTGATTAGCAATCAGCCCCAGCATTTT
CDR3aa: CASSQPRQGVISNQPQHF

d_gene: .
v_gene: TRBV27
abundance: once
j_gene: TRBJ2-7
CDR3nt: TGTGCCAGCAGTTCGACAAGATTCTACGAGCAGTACTTC
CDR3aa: CASSSTRFYEQYF

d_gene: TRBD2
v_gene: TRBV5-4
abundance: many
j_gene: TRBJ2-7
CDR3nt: TGTGCCAGCAGCACTAGCGCGGGGGGAGTCCCCTACGAGCAGTACTTC
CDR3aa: CASSTSAGGVPYEQYF

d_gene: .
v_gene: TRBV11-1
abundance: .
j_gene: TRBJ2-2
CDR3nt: TGTGCCAGCAGCTTGTTCCAGAACACCGGGGAGCTGTTTTTT
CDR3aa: CASSLFQNTGELFF

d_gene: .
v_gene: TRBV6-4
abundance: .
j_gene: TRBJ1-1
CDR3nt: TGTGCCAGCAGCTGGGCCCCGAACACTGAAGCTTTCTTT
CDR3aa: CASSWAPNTEAFF

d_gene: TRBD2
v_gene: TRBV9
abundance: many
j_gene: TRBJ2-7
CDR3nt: TGTGCCAGCAGCGCCCGGGACCGGGGGAGGGACGAGCAGTACTTC
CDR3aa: CASSARDRGRDEQYF

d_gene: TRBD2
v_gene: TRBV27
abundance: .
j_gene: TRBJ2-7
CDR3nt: TGTGCCAGCACCGCCTTGGGACTAGCGGGGGGGAGCTCCTACGAGCAGTACTTC
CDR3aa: CASTALGLAGGSSYEQYF

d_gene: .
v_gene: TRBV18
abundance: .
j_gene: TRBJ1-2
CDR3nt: TGTGCCAGCTCACCACGGGGACAAACATCTAACTATGGCTACACCTTC
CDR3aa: CASSPRGQTSNYGYTF

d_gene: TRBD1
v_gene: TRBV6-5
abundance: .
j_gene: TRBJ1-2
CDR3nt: TGTGCCAGCAGAACGGGACAGGGGAGCTATGGCTACACCTTC
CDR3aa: CASRTGQGSYGYTF

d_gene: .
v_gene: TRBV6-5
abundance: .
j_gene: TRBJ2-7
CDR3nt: TGTGCCAGCGCGGCCCTCGAAAAAAGGGGCTACGAGCAGTACTTC
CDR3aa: CASAALEKRGYEQYF

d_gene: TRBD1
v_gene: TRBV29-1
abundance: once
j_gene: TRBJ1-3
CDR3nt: TGCAGCGTTGATCACGGAACTAAGGACAGGGTTAACACCATATATTTT
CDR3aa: CSVDHGTKDRVNTIYF

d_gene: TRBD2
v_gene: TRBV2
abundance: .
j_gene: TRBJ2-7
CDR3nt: TGTGCCACCTCGACTAGCCCGTACGAGCAGTACTTC
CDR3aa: CATSTSPYEQYF

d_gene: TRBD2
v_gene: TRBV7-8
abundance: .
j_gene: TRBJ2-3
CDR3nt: TGTGCCAGCAGCTTAGCTGGTAAGCGGGGTACAGATACGCAGTATTTT
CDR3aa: CASSLAGKRGTDTQYF

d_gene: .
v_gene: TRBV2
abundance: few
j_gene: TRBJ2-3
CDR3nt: TGTGCCAGCACTAGTTACACAGATACGCAGTATTTT
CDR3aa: CASTSYTDTQYF

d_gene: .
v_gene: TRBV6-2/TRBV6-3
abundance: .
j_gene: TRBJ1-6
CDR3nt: TGTGCCAGCAGTTACTCGAGCGTAGGGGTACGGAGTTCACCCCTCCACTTT
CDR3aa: CASSYSSVGVRSSPLHF

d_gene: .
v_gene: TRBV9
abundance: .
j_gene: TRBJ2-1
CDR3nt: TGTGCCAGCAGCCCCACCGGGACTTCGGGCTACAATGAGCAGTTCTTC
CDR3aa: CASSPTGTSGYNEQFF

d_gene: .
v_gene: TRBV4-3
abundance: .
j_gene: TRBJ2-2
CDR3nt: TGCGCCAGCAGCCAAGATCACTACGGGGTAACACCCGGGGAGCTGTTTTTT
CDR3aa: CASSQDHYGVTPGELFF

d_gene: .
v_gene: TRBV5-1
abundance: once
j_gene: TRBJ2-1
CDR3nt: TGCGCCAGCAGCTTGGACGGGGATACGACGTACATAGATGAGCAGTTCTTC
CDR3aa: CASSLDGDTTYIDEQFF

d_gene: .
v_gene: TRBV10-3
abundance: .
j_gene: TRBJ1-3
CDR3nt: TGTGCCATCACCGCGGACACCTCCGGAAACACCATATATTTT
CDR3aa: CAITADTSGNTIYF

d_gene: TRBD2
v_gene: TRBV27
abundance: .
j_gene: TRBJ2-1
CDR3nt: TGTGCCAGCAGTCCCCCGGCTAGCGGCCTTACGTATGAGCAGTTCTTC
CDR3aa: CASSPPASGLTYEQFF

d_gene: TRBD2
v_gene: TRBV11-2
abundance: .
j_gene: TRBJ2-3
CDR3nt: TGTGCCAGCAGCTTAACTAGCGGGGGAGTCACAGATACGCAGTATTTT
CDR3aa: CASSLTSGGVTDTQYF

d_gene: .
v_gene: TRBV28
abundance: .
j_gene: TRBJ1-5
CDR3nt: TGTGCCAGCAGTCAACCCCAGGAGGGTGAGAATCAGCCCCAGCATTTT
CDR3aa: CASSQPQEGENQPQHF

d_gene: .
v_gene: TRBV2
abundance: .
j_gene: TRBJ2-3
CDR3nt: TGTGCCAGCAGTGACCTGGCTCGTGGAGATACGCAGTATTTT
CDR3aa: CASSDLARGDTQYF

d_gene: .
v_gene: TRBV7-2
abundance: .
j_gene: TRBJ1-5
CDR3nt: TGTGCCAGCAGCTTATACAGGGTGGGGAGCAATCAGCCCCAGCATTTT
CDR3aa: CASSLYRVGSNQPQHF

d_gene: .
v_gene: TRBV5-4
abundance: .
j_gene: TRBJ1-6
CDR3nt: TGTGCCAGCAGCTCGGACTCCTCACAGGGTTTAGATTCACCCCTCCACTTT
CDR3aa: CASSSDSSQGLDSPLHF

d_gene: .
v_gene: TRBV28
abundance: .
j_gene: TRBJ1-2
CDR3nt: TGTGCCAGCAGCCGGACTGACTATGGCTACACCTTC
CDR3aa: CASSRTDYGYTF

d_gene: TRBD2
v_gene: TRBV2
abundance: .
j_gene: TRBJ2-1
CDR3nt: TGTGCCAGCAGTTTGGGCGGGGGGGTATACAATGAGCAGTTCTTC
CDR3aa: CASSLGGGVYNEQFF

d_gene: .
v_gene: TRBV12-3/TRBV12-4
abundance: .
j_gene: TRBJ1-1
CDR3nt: TGTGCCAGCAGTTTTAGCCAGAACACTGAAGCTTTCTTT
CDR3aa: CASSFSQNTEAFF

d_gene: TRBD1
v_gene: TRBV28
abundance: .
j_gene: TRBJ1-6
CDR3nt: TGTGCCAGCAGGCCCGGGACAGGTGGGCCGTCCCTCCACTTT
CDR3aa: CASRPGTGGPSLHF

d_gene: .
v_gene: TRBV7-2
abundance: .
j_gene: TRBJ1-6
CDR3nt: TGTGCCAGCAGCTTACAGGGCTTACCCCTCCACTTT
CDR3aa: CASSLQGLPLHF

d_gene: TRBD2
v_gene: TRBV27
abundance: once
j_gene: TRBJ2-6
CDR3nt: TGTGCCAGCAGTTCCCAGACTAGCGGGGTAATACCCTCTGGGGCCAACGTCCTGACTTTC
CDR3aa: CASSSQTSGVIPSGANVLTF

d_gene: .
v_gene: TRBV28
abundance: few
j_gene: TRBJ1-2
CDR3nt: TGTGCCAGCAGTTTAAGCGGAGGCTATGGCTACACCTTC
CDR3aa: CASSLSGGYGYTF

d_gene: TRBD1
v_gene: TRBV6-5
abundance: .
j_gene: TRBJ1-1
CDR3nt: TGTGCCAGCAGGGGGGACAGGCCGAACACTGAAGCTTTCTTT
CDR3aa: CASRGDRPNTEAFF

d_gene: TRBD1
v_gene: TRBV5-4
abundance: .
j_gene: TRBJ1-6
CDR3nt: TGTGCCAGCAGCCCAGGGACAGGGGGCTGGGGTTCCTCCTCACCCCTCCACTTT
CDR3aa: CASSPGTGGWGSSSPLHF

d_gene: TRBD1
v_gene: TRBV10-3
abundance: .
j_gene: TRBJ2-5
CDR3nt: TGTGCCATCGGACAGGGAGGCCAAGAGACCCAGTACTTC
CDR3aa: CAIGQGGQETQYF

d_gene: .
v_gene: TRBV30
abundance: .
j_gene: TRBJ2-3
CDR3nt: TGTGCCTGGAGTCCCCAGGACTACCTGGATACGCAGTATTTT
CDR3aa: CAWSPQDYLDTQYF

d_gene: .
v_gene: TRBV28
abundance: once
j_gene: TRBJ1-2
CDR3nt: TGTGCCAGCCGGGGGGCAGGGCGGGGCTATGGCTACACCTTC
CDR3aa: CASRGAGRGYGYTF

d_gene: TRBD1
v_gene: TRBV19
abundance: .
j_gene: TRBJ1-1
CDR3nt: TGTGCCAGTAGCTCAACAGGGGGCTCAGCTTTCTTT
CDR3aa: CASSSTGGSAFF

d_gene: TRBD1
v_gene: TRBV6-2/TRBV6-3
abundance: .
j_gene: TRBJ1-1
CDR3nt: TGTGCCAGCAGTTGGGACAGGAACACTGAAGCTTTCTTT
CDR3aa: CASSWDRNTEAFF

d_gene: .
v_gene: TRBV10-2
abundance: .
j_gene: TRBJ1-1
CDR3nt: TGCGCCAGCAGTGAATTTCAGGGGTACACTGAAGCTTTCTTT
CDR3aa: CASSEFQGYTEAFF

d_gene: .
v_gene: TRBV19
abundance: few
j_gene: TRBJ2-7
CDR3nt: TGTGCCAGTAGTTCTTACGGGAACTCCTACGAGCAGTACTTC
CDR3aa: CASSSYGNSYEQYF

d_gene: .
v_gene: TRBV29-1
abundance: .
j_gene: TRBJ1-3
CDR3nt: TGCAGCGTACAGGGCCAGGCTGGAAACACCATATATTTT
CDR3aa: CSVQGQAGNTIYF

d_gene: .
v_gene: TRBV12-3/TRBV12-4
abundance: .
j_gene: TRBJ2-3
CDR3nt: TGTGCCAGCGGTTTGGGGGGTACAGATACGCAGTATTTT
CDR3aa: CASGLGGTDTQYF

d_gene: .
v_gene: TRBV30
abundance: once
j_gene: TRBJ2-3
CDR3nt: TGTGCCTGGAGTCGTGAGTCTAGCACAGATACGCAGTATTTT
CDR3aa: CAWSRESSTDTQYF

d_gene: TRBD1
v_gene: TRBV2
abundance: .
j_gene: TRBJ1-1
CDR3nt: TGTGCCAGCAGTGAATTACAGGGGCTGGGCACTGAAGCTTTCTTT
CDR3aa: CASSELQGLGTEAFF

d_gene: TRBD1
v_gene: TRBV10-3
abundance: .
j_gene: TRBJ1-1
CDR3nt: TGTGCCATCAGTCCAGGGGGGAACACTGAAGCTTTCTTT
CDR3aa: CAISPGGNTEAFF

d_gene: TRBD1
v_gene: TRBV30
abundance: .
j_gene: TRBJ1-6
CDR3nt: TGTGCCTGGAGTGCCCGCACCGGGACAGCCTATAATTCACCCCTCCACTTT
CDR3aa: CAWSARTGTAYNSPLHF

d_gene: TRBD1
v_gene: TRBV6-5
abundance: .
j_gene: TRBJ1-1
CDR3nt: TGTGCCAGCAGTTACTTTCACAGGGGATTAGCCCCTGAAGCTTTCTTT
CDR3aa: CASSYFHRGLAPEAFF

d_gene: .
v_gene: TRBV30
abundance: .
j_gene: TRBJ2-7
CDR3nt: TGTGCCTGGAGTGTAGGTGGGCACTCCTACGAGCAGTACTTC
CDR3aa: CAWSVGGHSYEQYF

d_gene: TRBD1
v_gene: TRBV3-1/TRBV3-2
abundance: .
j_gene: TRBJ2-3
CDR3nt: TGTGCCAGCAGCCCAAGGACAGGGGTCCCAGATACGCAGTATTTT
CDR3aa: CASSPRTGVPDTQYF

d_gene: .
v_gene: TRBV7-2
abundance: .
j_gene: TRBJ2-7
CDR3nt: TGTGCCAGCAGGTTACCACAGGGCTCAGATTACGAGCAGTACTTC
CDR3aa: CASRLPQGSDYEQYF

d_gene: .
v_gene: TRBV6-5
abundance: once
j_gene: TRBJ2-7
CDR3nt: TGTGCCAGCAGTTACTCCGGGGGTCCACCCTACGAGCAGTACTTC
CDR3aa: CASSYSGGPPYEQYF

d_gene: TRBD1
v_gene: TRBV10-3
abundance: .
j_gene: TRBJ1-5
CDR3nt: TGTGCCATCAGCCGGGACAGGGGGGATCAGCCCCAGCATTTT
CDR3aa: CAISRDRGDQPQHF

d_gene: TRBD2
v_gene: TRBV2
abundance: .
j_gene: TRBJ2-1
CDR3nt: TGTGCCAGCAGGAAAGGACTAGCGGGGGGGGTCTACAATGAGCAGTTCTTC
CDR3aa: CASRKGLAGGVYNEQFF